The 27 T cell receptor beta chains presented below share a single source sample, sequenced in a study of patients and donors after allogeneic stem cell transplantation. Each CDR3 protein is one row after TCRdb ran MiXCR on the RT-PCR reads. Among 9,000 to 15,000 distinct CDR3 sequences listed, under 30% were seen once. Source material: blood, either unsorted or a sorted T cell fraction (not recorded which). The receptors here all came from a human donor who was either an allogeneic HSCT recipient or a stem cell or donor lymphocyte infusion donor (not recorded which). It is not recorded whose cells these are; they may come from a transplant donor.

This clonotype came up many times. The rearrangement uses TRBV9 and TRBJ1-1; tentative D call: TRBD1 (5 bases). Germline CDR1 is SGDLS and CDR2 is YYNGEE. V was clipped by 4 bases and J by 6 bases, with 19 bases between them. The CDR3 totals 15 residues. The CDR3 DNA is TGTGCCAGCAGCCCACCCGGGGCAGGAAGACCTGAAGCTTTCTTT. This gives the protein CASSPPGAGRPEAFF. The full variable domain, its missing parts supplied by reference TRBV9 and TRBJ1-1, is DSGVTQTPKHLITATGQRVTLRCSPRSGDLSVYWYQQSLDQGLQFLIQYYNGEERAKGNILERFSAQQFPDLHSELNLSSLELGDSALYFCASSPPGAGRPEAFFGQGTRLTVV.

The rearrangement joins TRBV5-1 to TRBJ1-1, with D possibly being TRBD1 (5 bases). The germline V gene has CDR1 SGHRS and CDR2 YFSETQ. V dropped 1 base and J dropped 3 bases, with 10 bases sitting between them. The CDR3 sequence is 14 residues long. The CDR3 DNA follows: TGCGCCAGCAGCTTGACAGGTCAGGACACTGAAGCTTTCTTT. This gives the protein CASSLTGQDTEAFF. The variable domain in full, completed from reference TRBV5-1 and TRBJ1-1, reads KAGVTQTPRYLIKTRGQQVTLSCSPISGHRSVSWYQQTPGQGLQFLFEYFSETQRNKGNFPGRFSGRQFSNSRSEMNVSTLELGDSALYLCASSLTGQDTEAFFGQGTRLTVV.

This clonotype came up many times. This chain links TRBV29-1 with TRBJ1-5, with 7 bases identical to TRBD1. CDR1 is SQVTM and CDR2 is ANQGSEA in the germline V gene. This CDR3 has 12 residues. Germline trimming cut 6 bases from V and 3 bases from J; bases unmatched to any gene: 2. The CDR3 region has the DNA TGCAGCGTGACAGGGTTCAATCAGCCCCAGCATTTT. Its protein product is CSVTGFNQPQHF.

The rearrangement joins TRBV19 to TRBJ1-2; no clear D gene. V was shortened by 7 bases and J by 4 bases, with 10 bases between the two germline ends. The CDR3 length is 12 residues. Germline V gene data show CDR1 as LNHDA and CDR2 as SQIVND (reference sequence). CDR3 sequence reads: CASNDNLYGYTF. In DNA form, the CDR3 reads TGTGCCAGTAATGACAACCTCTATGGCTACACCTTC.

The rearrangement joins TRBV15 to TRBJ2-3; D is unclear. Germline V gene data show CDR1 as LNHNV and CDR2 as YYDKDF (reference sequence). CDR3 size: 11 residues. Trimming took off 8 bases at V and 3 bases at J, with 6 bases between the two ends. Here the CDR3 reads CATELTDTQYF. DNA of the CDR3: TGTGCCACCGAGTTGACAGATACGCAGTATTTT.

This clonotype was observed at least ten times. The chain combines TRBV12-3 or TRBV12-4 with TRBJ1-2; a weak D match, TRBD1 (6 bases). This CDR3 comprises 15 residues. V lost 2 bases, J lost 8 bases, and 18 bases lay in between. The CDR3 reads CASSLNAGDGGGYTF. The CDR3 nucleotides are TGTGCCAGCAGTTTAAACGCAGGGGATGGGGGAGGCTACACCTTC.

The genes are TRBV4-1 and TRBJ2-1; no firm D call. The CDR3 spans 14 residues. CDR1 is MGHRA, CDR2 YSYEKL, per germline. V was pared by 0 bases and J by 8 bases, with 11 bases between. CDR3 region: CASSQERSADEQFF. As DNA, the CDR3 is TGCGCCAGCAGCCAAGAACGGTCGGCGGATGAGCAGTTCTTC.

This clonotype came up a few times. The V and J genes are TRBV30 and TRBJ1-1; the D is unclear. Trimming removed 2 bases from V and 4 bases from J, with 14 bases in between. The CDR3 length is 14 residues. CDR1 GTSNPN and CDR2 SVGIG come from the germline V gene (reference sequence). CDR3 DNA sequence: TGTGCCTGGAGTCGCCTGACCCCGGGCACTGAAGCTTTCTTT. Residues: CAWSRLTPGTEAFF. Combining the CDR3 with reference TRBV30 and TRBJ1-1 gives the whole variable domain SQTIHQWPATLVQPVGSPLSLECTVEGTSNPNLYWYRQAAGRGLQLLFYSVGIGQISSEVPQNLSASRPQDRQFILSSKKLLLSDSGFYLCAWSRLTPGTEAFFGQGTRLTVV.

V gene TRBV7-3 combines with J gene TRBJ1-6, with D uncertain. This CDR3 spans 15 amino acids. The V and J ends lost 7 bases and 8 bases respectively, with 18 bases between them. The germline V gene has CDR1 SGHTA and CDR2 FQGTGA. Written as DNA, the CDR3 is TGTGCCAGCAACCGATTAGGACCTGCCTATTCACCCCTCCACTTT. It yields the protein CASNRLGPAYSPLHF.

There are many counts of this clonotype. The chain is built from TRBV10-3 and TRBJ1-1; D possibly corresponds to TRBD1 (6 bases). Trimming cost V 6 bases and J 1 base, with 6 bases left between them. Germline V gene sequence: CDR1 ENHRY, CDR2 SYGVKD. This CDR3 comprises 12 residues. CDR3 in amino acids: CAIRGQNTEAFF. In DNA form, the CDR3 reads TGTGCCATCAGGGGACAGAACACTGAAGCTTTCTTT.

The CDR3 DNA is TGTGCCAGCAGTGAACTAGCGGGAGGGCCCCGGTCACAAGGCACAGATACGCAGTATTTT. This sequence encodes CASSELAGGPRSQGTDTQYF. The J gene is TRBJ2-3, the V gene TRBV6-1; 12 bases line up with TRBD2. Trimming cost V 2 bases and J 1 base; bases outside gene matches: 13. The CDR3 is 20 residues long. Germline V gene data show CDR1 as MNHNS and CDR2 as SASEGT.

This clonotype was picked up a small number of times. The rearrangement uses TRBV7-9 and TRBJ1-4; 7 bases line up with TRBD1. The germline V gene encodes CDR1 SEHNR and CDR2 FQNEAQ (reference sequence). The CDR3 spans 16 residues. Trimming took 0 bases from V and 3 from J; bases not matched to a gene: 4. CDR3 in amino acids: CASSLAGGAANEKLFF. DNA of the CDR3: TGTGCCAGCAGCTTAGCAGGGGGCGCGGCTAATGAAAAACTGTTTTTT. The complete variable domain, with remaining parts taken from reference TRBV7-9 and TRBJ1-4, reads DTGVSQNPRHKITKRGQNVTFRCDPISEHNRLYWYRQTLGQGPEFLTYFQNEAQLEKSRLLSDRFSAERPKGSFSTLEIQRTEQGDSAMYLCASSLAGGAANEKLFFGSGTQLSVL.

This clonotype was found a few times. V gene TRBV6-5 combines with J gene TRBJ1-2; D remains unclear. The CDR3 extends over 15 amino acids. Germline V gene data show CDR1 as MNHEY and CDR2 as SVGAGI. The V and J ends lost 2 bases and 5 bases respectively, with 15 bases between them. The CDR3 region has the DNA TGTGCCAGCAGTTACACTGGTCAAGGTGATTATGGCTACACCTTC. Its protein is CASSYTGQGDYGYTF.

The J gene is TRBJ1-3, the V gene TRBV12-3 or TRBV12-4; D gene unclear. Trimming cost V 3 bases and J 3 bases, with 9 bases left between them. This CDR3 region has 14 residues. The CDR3, as DNA: TGTGCCAGCAGTTTCTGGGGATTTGGAAACACCATATATTTT. Amino acids: CASSFWGFGNTIYF.

This clonotype was seen a few times. The chain uses TRBV29-1 and TRBJ2-1; D unclear. This CDR3 has 14 residues. Germline CDR1 reads SQVTM; CDR2 reads ANQGSEA. Trimming cost V 3 bases and J 0 bases, with 9 bases left between them. CDR3 bases: TGCAGCGTTGATAGGTTGGGCTCCTACAATGAGCAGTTCTTC. Its translation is CSVDRLGSYNEQFF.

This clonotype was detected only a few times. The chain uses TRBV29-1 and TRBJ1-1; tentative D call: TRBD1 (5 bases). The germline CDR1 and CDR2 sequences are SQVTM and ANQGSEA. The V and J ends lost 6 bases and 0 bases respectively, with 14 bases between them. This CDR3 has 14 amino acids. The CDR3 sequence: CSVPSDRLNTEAFF. CDR3 coding DNA: TGCAGCGTCCCTAGCGACAGATTGAACACTGAAGCTTTCTTT.

The sample holds a few counts of this clonotype. The chain couples TRBV27 to TRBJ2-7, with TRBD1 as a possible D gene (5 bases). The CDR3 has 13 amino acids. Trimming took off 2 bases at V and 7 bases at J, with 12 bases between the two ends. The germline CDR1 and CDR2 sequences are MNHEY and SMNVEV (reference sequence). The CDR3 DNA reads as TGTGCCAGCAGTTTACAGGGCGTCGGGGAGCAGTACTTC. Its translation is CASSLQGVGEQYF.

This clonotype appeared a single time. At one boundary the junction diverges from the germline segment, which might be a read error. The chain is built from TRBV5-1 and TRBJ2-1; 14 nucleotides line up with TRBD2. CDR1 SGHRS and CDR2 YFSETQ come from the germline V gene. CDR3 length: 15 amino acids. For the CDR3, the DNA is TGCGCCAGCAGCTATGGGACTAGCGGGAGAGGCGAGCGGTTCTTC. Protein product: CASSYGTSGRGERFF.

This rearrangement joins TRBV20-1 to TRBJ2-3; D might be TRBD2 (5 bases). This CDR3 spans 13 amino acids. The V gene's germline CDR1 is DFQATT and CDR2 SNEGSKA (reference sequence). V shed 8 bases and J shed 4 bases, with 16 bases lying between them. The CDR3 protein is CSIRGSGADTQYF. CDR3 bases: TGCAGTATTAGAGGGAGTGGGGCAGATACGCAGTATTTT.

The chain recombines TRBV10-3 with TRBJ1-6; maybe TRBD1 (5 bases). V lost 0 bases and J lost 7, with 10 bases in between. The germline V gene encodes CDR1 ENHRY and CDR2 SYGVKD. The CDR3 covers 15 residues. The CDR3, as DNA: TGTGCCATCAGTGAGTCTGGGACGGGGAATTCACCCCTCCACTTT. This translates into CAISESGTGNSPLHF.

V is TRBV27 and J is TRBJ1-5; the D gene is possibly TRBD1 (5 bases). Trimming took off 6 bases at V and 5 bases at J, with 8 bases between the two ends. The germline V gene encodes CDR1 MNHEY and CDR2 SMNVEV (reference sequence). CDR3 length: 12 residues. Here the CDR3 DNA reads TGTGCCAGCAGGGGGGGGGATCAGCCCCAGCATTTT. Protein product: CASRGGDQPQHF.

In this sample, this clonotype turned up a few times. This chain joins TRBV12-3 or TRBV12-4 and TRBJ2-5; D might be TRBD1 (5 bases). This CDR3 is built from 12 residues. V shed 6 bases and J shed 4 bases, with 9 bases lying between them. The CDR3: CASRRGRETQYF. In nucleotides, the CDR3 is TGTGCCAGCAGAAGGGGTAGAGAGACCCAGTACTTC.

This rearrangement joins TRBV20-1 to TRBJ2-7; tentative D call: TRBD2 (6 bases). The V end lost 3 bases, the J end lost 5 bases, and 11 bases lay between the germline ends. The CDR3 totals 12 residues. The V gene's germline CDR1 is DFQATT and CDR2 SNEGSKA (reference sequence). The CDR3 is CSASAKRDEQYF. CDR3 coding DNA: TGCAGTGCTAGTGCTAAGCGGGACGAGCAGTACTTC.

This clonotype showed up just a few times. The genes are TRBV20-1 and TRBJ2-7, with 13 bases identical to TRBD2. The CDR3 runs to 13 residues. The V gene's germline CDR1 is DFQATT and CDR2 SNEGSKA (reference sequence). The ends lost 6 bases at V and 6 bases at J; junction bases unmatched: 5. In DNA form, the CDR3 reads TGCAGTGCCAGACTAGCGGGAGGACGCGAGCAGTACTTC. This codes for CSARLAGGREQYF.

In this sample, this clonotype turned up many times. The chain uses TRBV3-1 and TRBJ1-2; D call uncertain. With 6 bases removed from V and 4 bases from J, the gap between germline ends came to 12 bases. Germline V gene lookup returns CDR1 LGHDT and CDR2 YNNKEL (reference sequence). The CDR3 covers 13 residues. Here the CDR3 reads CASSLLQSYGYTF. The CDR3 region has the DNA TGTGCCAGCAGTCTCCTCCAGAGCTATGGCTACACCTTC.

The chain couples TRBV4-2 to TRBJ2-1; the D is unclear. Trimming cost V 4 bases and J 5 bases, with 15 bases left between them. This CDR3 has 15 amino acids. Germline-derived CDR1 and CDR2 are LGHNA and YNFKEQ. For the CDR3, the DNA is TGTGCCAGCAGCCTCCGGGTCCTACAAGACAATGAGCAGTTCTTC. Residues: CASSLRVLQDNEQFF.

This clonotype is medium-sized (0.01 to 0.1%). J is TRBJ1-6 and V is TRBV5-6; D is unclear. V dropped 0 bases and J dropped 3 bases, with 7 bases sitting between them. This CDR3 is built from 15 residues. Germline V gene sequence: CDR1 SGHDT, CDR2 YYEEEE. The CDR3 nucleotides are TGTGCCAGCAGCTTGGGGACGGTCTATAATTCACCCCTCCACTTT. It specifies CASSLGTVYNSPLHF.